This entry lists 17 T cell receptor beta chains sequenced from one sample in a study of shared clonotypes between healthy human individuals. Measured with immunoSEQ multiplex PCR; TCRdb has only the in-frame clones, and not every one. The table has approximately 460,000 clones, over 60% seen once; the top ten hold about 12%. The sequencing input was PBMCs. All receptors derive from a woman between 40 and 55 years old in good health. Some clones in this sample may be carry-over from other donors' samples.

A note on this clone: Distinct nucleotide sequences in the sample also encode this CDR3. The V and J genes are TRBV9 and TRBJ2-6; D is ambiguous. V lost 0 bases to trimming and J lost 1 base, with 5 bases between them. CDR3 size: 15 residues. Germline values: CDR1 SGDLS, CDR2 YYNGEE. CDR3 DNA: TGTGCCAGCAGCGTAGTGGGTTCTGGGGCCAACGTCCTGACTTTC. It codes for CASSVVGSGANVLTF.

The CDR3 here is CASSSASGSSYNEQFF. The CDR3 DNA follows: TGCGCCAGCAGCTCGGCTAGCGGAAGCTCCTACAATGAGCAGTTCTTC. The chain joins TRBV5-1 to TRBJ2-1; 7 bases are shared with TRBD2. Per germline, CDR1 SGHRS and CDR2 YFSETQ. V shed 3 bases, J shed 0 bases, and the junction held 6 bases outside the gene matches. This CDR3 has 16 amino acids.

The J gene is TRBJ2-1, the V gene TRBV23-1; 10 nucleotides line up with TRBD2. TRBV23-1 qualifies as an ORF whose function is uncertain. The CDR3 loop spans 18 amino acids. V lost 0 bases and J lost 8; bases outside the gene matches: 13. The CDR3 is CASSQSNRASGSYDEQFF. CDR3 bases: TGCGCCAGCAGTCAATCAAACCGAGCTAGCGGGAGTTACGATGAGCAGTTCTTC.

The chain couples TRBV18 to TRBJ1-1, with 10 bases matching TRBD1. The germline CDR1 and CDR2 sequences are KGHSH and LQKENI. J was trimmed by 7 bases and V by 5 bases; bases with no gene match: 7. This CDR3 region has 14 residues. CDR3 residues: CASSKGQGTVEAFF. DNA for the CDR3: TGTGCCAGCTCAAAGGGACAGGGGACGGTTGAAGCTTTCTTT.

This sequence joins TRBV5-7 and TRBJ1-2; possible D gene TRBD1, 6 bases. TRBV5-7 is an open reading frame, and its role is uncertain. There are 12 residues in the CDR3. Trimming took 5 bases from V and 5 from J, leaving 10 bases between them. The DNA of the CDR3 is TGTGCCAGCAGTGCAGGGGCATATGGCTACACCTTC. Translation: CASSAGAYGYTF.

With regard to this clone: Given a far larger clone just one base away, this is likely a sequencing read error. The chain employs TRBV6-6 and TRBJ2-5; 8 nucleotides line up with TRBD2. The CDR3 totals 16 residues. J lost 5 bases, V lost 7 bases, and 15 bases had no gene match. Looked up from germline, CDR1 is MNHNY and CDR2 is SVGAGI (reference sequence). The chain's CDR3 is CASTETERGIVETQYF. As DNA, the CDR3 is TGTGCCAGCACGGAGACGGAGCGGGGGATCGTGGAGACCCAGTACTTC.

The chain recombines TRBV29-1 with TRBJ2-1, with 9 bases aligning to TRBD2. This CDR3 has 13 residues. CDR1 SQVTM and CDR2 ANQGSEA come from the germline V gene. The J segment lost 6 bases and the V segment lost 5 bases, leaving 5 bases of the junction unmatched. The CDR3 reads CSVRGGGLNEQFF. CDR3 DNA: TGCAGCGTTCGCGGGGGGGGTCTCAATGAGCAGTTCTTC.

This clone was observed a single time. Since a far larger clone is one base different, this is likely a read error. The chain joins TRBV6-5 to TRBJ1-2; D is ambiguous. The CDR3 is made up of 15 amino acids. Germline assignment: CDR1 MNHEY and CDR2 SVGAGI. Between the trimmed V and J ends, which lost 5 bases and 9 bases, there was a span of 22 bases. The CDR3 coding sequence is TGTGCCAGCAGTCCGTGGGAGGGCGACGTTAATAGCTACACCTTC. As protein: CASSPWEGDVNSYTF.

There are a few counts of this clone. As DNA, the CDR3 is TGTGCCAGCAGAGCCGGGCCCCGCTCGGAAAAACTGTTTTTT. This codes for CASRAGPRSEKLFF. V usage is TRBV2 and J usage is TRBJ1-4; D remains ambiguous. CDR3 size: 14 residues. Deletions cut 6 bases from V and 8 bases from J, with 16 bases between. The germline V gene has CDR1 SNHLY and CDR2 FYNNEI.

This clone was seen ten or more times. This chain joins TRBV2 and TRBJ2-7; D possibly corresponds to TRBD2 (6 bases). CDR1 is SNHLY, CDR2 FYNNEI, per germline. The CDR3 is 12 residues long. With 10 bases removed from V and 1 base from J, the gap between germline ends came to 11 bases. CDR3 sequence (DNA): TGTGCCACTCAACGGGGGTCCTACGAGCAGTACTTC. Residues: CATQRGSYEQYF.

The rearrangement joins TRBV6-1 to TRBJ1-5; D is ambiguous. The V and J ends lost 0 bases and 7 bases respectively, with 13 bases between them. The CDR3 is 15 amino acids. Germline CDR1 reads MNHNS; CDR2 reads SASEGT. The DNA for the CDR3 is TGTGCCAGCAGTGAAGCCGTAATTCAGGAGCAGCCCCAGCATTTT. Translation: CASSEAVIQEQPQHF.

V usage is TRBV29-1 and J usage is TRBJ1-2; D unresolved. There are 14 residues in the CDR3. Germline V gene data show CDR1 as SQVTM and CDR2 as ANQGSEA. V was cut by 3 bases and J by 8 bases, with 19 bases left in between. The CDR3, as DNA: TGCAGCGTTGAGGTCCTTTACCGGGCGGGAGGCTACACCTTC. Amino acids: CSVEVLYRAGGYTF.

CDR3 nucleotide sequence: TGTGCCAGCAGTAGCCTGCGGGCTTTCTTT. Translating it yields CASSSLRAFF. This chain links TRBV28 with TRBJ1-1; no clear D. From germline, CDR1 is MDHEN and CDR2 SYDVKM. Trimming shortened V by 5 bases and J by 11 bases, and 9 bases separated the two germline ends. The CDR3 contains 10 residues.

V usage is TRBV6-5 and J usage is TRBJ1-1; D might be TRBD1 (5 bases). Trimming cost V 1 base and J 6 bases, with 15 bases left between them. Per germline, CDR1 MNHEY and CDR2 SVGAGI. The CDR3 is 15 residues long. This CDR3 reads CASSYLGSGIAEAFF. The CDR3 DNA is TGTGCCAGCAGTTACTTGGGGTCAGGGATCGCTGAAGCTTTCTTT.

As for this clone: This probably arose from a read error, given a far larger clone one base away. Other DNA sequences within the sample encode an identical CDR3. The chain links TRBV30 to TRBJ1-4, with D possibly being TRBD1 (5 bases). The CDR3 spans 14 residues. Germline values: CDR1 GTSNPN, CDR2 SVGIG (reference sequence). The CDR3 loop reads CAWTRGVSNEKLFF. The CDR3 DNA is TGTGCTTGGACCCGAGGGGTGTCTAATGAAAAACTGTTTTTT.

The chain recombines TRBV2 with TRBJ2-7; 8 bases align to TRBD2. In germline, CDR1 is SNHLY, CDR2 FYNNEI. The CDR3 totals 14 residues. V gave up 3 bases and J gave up 4 bases; unmatched junction bases: 5. The CDR3 sequence is CASSDVAGTYEQYF. The CDR3 bases are TGTGCCAGCAGTGATGTAGCGGGAACGTACGAGCAGTACTTC.

The chain has TRBV2 and TRBJ2-5; no firm D call. Trimming took off 3 bases at V and 4 bases at J, with 6 bases between the two ends. This CDR3 has 12 residues. Looked up from germline, CDR1 is SNHLY and CDR2 is FYNNEI. CDR3 sequence reads: CASSEERETQYF. The CDR3 DNA reads as TGTGCCAGCAGTGAGGAGAGAGAGACCCAGTACTTC.